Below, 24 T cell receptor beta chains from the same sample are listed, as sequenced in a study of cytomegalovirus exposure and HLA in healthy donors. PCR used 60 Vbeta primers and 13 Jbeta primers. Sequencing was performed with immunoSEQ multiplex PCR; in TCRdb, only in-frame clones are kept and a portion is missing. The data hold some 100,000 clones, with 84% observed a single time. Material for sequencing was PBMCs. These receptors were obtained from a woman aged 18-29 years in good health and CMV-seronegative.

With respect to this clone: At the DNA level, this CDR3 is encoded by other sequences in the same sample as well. CDR3 bases: TGTGCCAGCAGCTTAGCTTCGGGGGTAGGCTACACCTTC. This gives the protein CASSLASGVGYTF. This sequence joins TRBV7-2 and TRBJ1-2; a weak D match, TRBD1 (5 bases). Germline V gives CDR1 SGHTA, CDR2 FQGNSA. This CDR3 comprises 13 residues. Trimming stripped 0 bases from V and 8 bases from J, with 10 bases between.

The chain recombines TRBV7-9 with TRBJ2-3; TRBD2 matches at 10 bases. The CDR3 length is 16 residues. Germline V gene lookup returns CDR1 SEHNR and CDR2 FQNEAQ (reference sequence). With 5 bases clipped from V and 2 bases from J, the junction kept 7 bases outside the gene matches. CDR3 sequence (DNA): TGTGCCAGCAGCCCCCATAGCGGGGGGACCACAGATACGCAGTATTTT. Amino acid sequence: CASSPHSGGTTDTQYF.

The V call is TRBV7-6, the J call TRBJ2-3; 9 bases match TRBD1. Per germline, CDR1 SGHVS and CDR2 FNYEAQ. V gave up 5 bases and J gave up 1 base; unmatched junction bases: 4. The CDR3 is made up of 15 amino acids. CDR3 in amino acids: CASSLDRGGTDTQYF. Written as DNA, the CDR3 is TGTGCCAGCAGCCTCGACAGGGGGGGCACAGATACGCAGTATTTT.

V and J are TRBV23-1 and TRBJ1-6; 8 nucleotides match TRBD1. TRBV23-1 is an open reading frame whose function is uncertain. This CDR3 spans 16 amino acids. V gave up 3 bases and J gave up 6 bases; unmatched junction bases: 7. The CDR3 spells CASSHRSGGPNSPLHF. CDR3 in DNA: TGCGCCAGCAGTCATCGTTCAGGGGGCCCTAATTCACCCCTCCACTTT.

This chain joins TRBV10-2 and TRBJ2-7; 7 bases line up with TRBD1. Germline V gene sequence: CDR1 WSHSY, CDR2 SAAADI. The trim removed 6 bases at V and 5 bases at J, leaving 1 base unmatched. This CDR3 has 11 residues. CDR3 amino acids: CASSDRDEQYF. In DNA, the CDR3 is TGCGCCAGCAGCGACAGGGACGAGCAGTACTTC.

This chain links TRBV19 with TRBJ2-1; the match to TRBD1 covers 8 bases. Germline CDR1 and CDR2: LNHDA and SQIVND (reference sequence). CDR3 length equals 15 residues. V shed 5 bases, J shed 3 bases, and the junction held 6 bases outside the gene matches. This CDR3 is CASSSTGAFYNEQFF. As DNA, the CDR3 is TGTGCCAGTAGTTCGACAGGGGCCTTCTACAATGAGCAGTTCTTC.

DNA of the CDR3: TGTGCCAGCAGCCAAGGGACTAGCGGGAGGCAGGAGACCCAGTACTTC. Protein product: CASSQGTSGRQETQYF. This rearrangement joins TRBV4-2 to TRBJ2-5, with 14 bases that match TRBD2. V lost 1 base and J lost 5; bases outside the gene matches: 3. Per the germline V gene, CDR1 is LGHNA and CDR2 is YNFKEQ. The CDR3 contains 16 residues.

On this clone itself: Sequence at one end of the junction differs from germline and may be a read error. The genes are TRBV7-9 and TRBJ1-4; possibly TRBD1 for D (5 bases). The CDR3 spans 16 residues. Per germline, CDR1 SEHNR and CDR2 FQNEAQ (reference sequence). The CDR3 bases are TGTTCCAGCAGCCCCGGTGGAGGGGCGGAGGGGGAAAAACTGTTTTTT. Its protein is CSSSPGGGAEGEKLFF.

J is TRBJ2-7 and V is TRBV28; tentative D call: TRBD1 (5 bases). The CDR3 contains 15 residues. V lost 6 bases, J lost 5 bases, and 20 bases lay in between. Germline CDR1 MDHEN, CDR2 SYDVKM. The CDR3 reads CASSKPPAGLNEQYF. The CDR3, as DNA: TGTGCCAGCAGCAAACCCCCCGCAGGGTTGAACGAGCAGTACTTC.

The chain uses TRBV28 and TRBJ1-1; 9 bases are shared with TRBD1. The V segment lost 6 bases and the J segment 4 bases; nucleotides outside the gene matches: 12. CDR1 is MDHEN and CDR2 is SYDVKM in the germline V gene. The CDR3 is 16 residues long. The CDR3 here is CASRSGTGKWSTEAFF. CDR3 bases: TGTGCCAGCAGGTCCGGGACAGGGAAGTGGAGCACTGAAGCTTTCTTT.

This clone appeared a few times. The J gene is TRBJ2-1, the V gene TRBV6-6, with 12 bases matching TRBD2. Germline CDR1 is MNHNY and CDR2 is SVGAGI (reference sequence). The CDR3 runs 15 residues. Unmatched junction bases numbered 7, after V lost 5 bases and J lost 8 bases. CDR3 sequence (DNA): TGTGCCAGCAGTGGCCTAGCGGGAGGGCCTCATGAGCAGTTCTTC. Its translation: CASSGLAGGPHEQFF.

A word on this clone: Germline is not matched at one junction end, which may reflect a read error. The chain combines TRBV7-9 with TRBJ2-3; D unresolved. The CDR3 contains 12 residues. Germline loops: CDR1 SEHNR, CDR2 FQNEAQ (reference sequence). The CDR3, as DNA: TGTTCCAGCAGCTTCGGTGGAGATACGCAGTATTTT. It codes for CSSSFGGDTQYF.

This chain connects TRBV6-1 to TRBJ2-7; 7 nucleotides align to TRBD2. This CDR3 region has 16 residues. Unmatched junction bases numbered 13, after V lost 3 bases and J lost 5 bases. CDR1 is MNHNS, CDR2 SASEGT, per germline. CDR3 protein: CASSDEAGRGPDEQYF. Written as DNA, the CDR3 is TGTGCCAGCAGTGATGAGGCGGGGAGGGGCCCCGACGAGCAGTACTTC.

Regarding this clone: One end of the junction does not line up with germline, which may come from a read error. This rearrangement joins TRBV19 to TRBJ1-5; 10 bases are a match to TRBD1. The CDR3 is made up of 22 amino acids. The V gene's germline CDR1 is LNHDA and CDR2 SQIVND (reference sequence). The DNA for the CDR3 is TGTGCCAGTAGTATAGGGGGTTTTGTATCCGGGACAGGGGCCACCCTCAATCAGCCCCTGCATTTT. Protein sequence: CASSIGGFVSGTGATLNQPLHF. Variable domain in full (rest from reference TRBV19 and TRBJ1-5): DGGITQSPKYLFRKEGQNVTLSCEQNLNHDAMYWYRQDPGQGLRLIYYSQIVNDFQKGDIAEGYSVSREKKESFPLTVTSAQKNPTAFYLCASSIGGFVSGTGATLNQPLHFGDGTRLSIL.

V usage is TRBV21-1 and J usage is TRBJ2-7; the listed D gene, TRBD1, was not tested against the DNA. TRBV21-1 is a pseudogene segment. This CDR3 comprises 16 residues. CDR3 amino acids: CASMPGGTSATYEQYF. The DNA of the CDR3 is TGTGCCAGCATGCCAGGGGGGACTTCGGCTACCTACGAGCAGTACTTC.

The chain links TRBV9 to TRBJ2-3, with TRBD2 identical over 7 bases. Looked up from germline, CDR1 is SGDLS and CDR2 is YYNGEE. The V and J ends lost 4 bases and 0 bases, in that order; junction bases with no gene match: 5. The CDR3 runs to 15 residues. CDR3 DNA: TGTGCCAGCAGCCCCAGCGGGACTAGCACAGATACGCAGTATTTT. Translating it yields CASSPSGTSTDTQYF.

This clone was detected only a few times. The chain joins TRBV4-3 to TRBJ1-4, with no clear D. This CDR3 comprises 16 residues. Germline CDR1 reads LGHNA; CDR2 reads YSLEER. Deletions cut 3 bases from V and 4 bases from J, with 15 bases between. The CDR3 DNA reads TGCGCCAGCAGCCACGCAGAGAGGAGGGTTAATGAAAAACTGTTTTTT. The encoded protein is CASSHAERRVNEKLFF.

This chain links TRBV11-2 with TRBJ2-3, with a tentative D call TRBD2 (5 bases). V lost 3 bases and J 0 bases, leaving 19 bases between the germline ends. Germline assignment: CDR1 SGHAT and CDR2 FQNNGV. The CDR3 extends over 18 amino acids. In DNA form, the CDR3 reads TGTGCCAGCAGCTTCGGGGTAATCGAGACCGCTAGCACAGATACGCAGTATTTT. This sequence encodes CASSFGVIETASTDTQYF.

CDR3 nucleotides: TGTGCCAGCAGTGGGACAGAAGCTAACTATGGCTACACCTTC. Protein product: CASSGTEANYGYTF. The chain employs TRBV6-1 and TRBJ1-2, with D tentatively TRBD1 (6 bases). CDR3 length equals 14 residues. The V end lost 4 bases, the J end lost 0 bases, and 9 bases lay between the germline ends. Germline CDR1 is MNHNS and CDR2 is SASEGT.

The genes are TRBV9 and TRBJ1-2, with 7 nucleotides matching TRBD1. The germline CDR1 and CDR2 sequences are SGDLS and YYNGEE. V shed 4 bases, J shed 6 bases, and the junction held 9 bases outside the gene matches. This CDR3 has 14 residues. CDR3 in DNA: TGTGCCAGCAGCCAGACCGGGACAGAAGATGGCTACACCTTC. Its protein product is CASSQTGTEDGYTF.

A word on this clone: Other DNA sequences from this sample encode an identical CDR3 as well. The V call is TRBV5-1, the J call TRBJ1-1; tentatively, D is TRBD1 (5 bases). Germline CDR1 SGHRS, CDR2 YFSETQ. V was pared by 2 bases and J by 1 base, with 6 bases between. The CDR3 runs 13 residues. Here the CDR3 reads CASSLTGNTEAFF. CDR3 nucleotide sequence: TGCGCCAGCAGCTTAACAGGGAACACTGAAGCTTTCTTT. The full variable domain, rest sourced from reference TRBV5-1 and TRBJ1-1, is KAGVTQTPRYLIKTRGQQVTLSCSPISGHRSVSWYQQTPGQGLQFLFEYFSETQRNKGNFPGRFSGRQFSNSRSEMNVSTLELGDSALYLCASSLTGNTEAFFGQGTRLTVV.

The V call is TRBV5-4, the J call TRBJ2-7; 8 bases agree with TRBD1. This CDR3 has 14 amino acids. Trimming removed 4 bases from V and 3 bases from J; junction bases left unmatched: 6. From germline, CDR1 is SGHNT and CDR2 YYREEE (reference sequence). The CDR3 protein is CASSVAGGGYEQYF. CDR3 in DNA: TGTGCCAGCAGCGTCGCAGGGGGCGGCTACGAGCAGTACTTC.

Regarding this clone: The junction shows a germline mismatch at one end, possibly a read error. This CDR3 is CASSIGTGANEKLFF. CDR3 nucleotide sequence: TGTGCTAGCAGCATAGGGACAGGGGCTAATGAAAAACTGTTTTTT. This chain joins TRBV7-7 and TRBJ1-4; 10 positions match TRBD1. Germline CDR1 is SSHAT and CDR2 is FNYEAQ (reference sequence). The CDR3 loop spans 15 amino acids.

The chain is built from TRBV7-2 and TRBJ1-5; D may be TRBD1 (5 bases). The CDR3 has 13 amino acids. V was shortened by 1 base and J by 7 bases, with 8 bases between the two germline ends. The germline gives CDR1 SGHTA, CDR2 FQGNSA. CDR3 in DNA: TGTGCCAGCAGCTTAGGTAGGGGACAGCCCCAGCATTTT. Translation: CASSLGRGQPQHF.